This TCR beta chain came from a study of blood T cell repertoires in COVID-19. Whole-study context: Nucleic acid was either cDNA or gDNA, and it came from T cells, B-cell-depleted T cells, or PBMCs.

Participants came from around 25 US areas, aged about 18 to 89 years. Cohorts were assigned according to the clinical history that participants reported. V lost 3 bases, J lost 5 bases, and 8 bases lay in between. The CDR3 consists of 13 residues. Here immunoSEQ multiplex PCR was the method, and the copy in TCRdb shows in-frame clones only, minus some. The sample holds hundreds of thousands of clones, approximately 90% seen once. The specimen sequenced was PBMCs or T cells enriched from blood (not recorded which). The genes are TRBV12-3 or TRBV12-4 and TRBJ2-1; TRBD1 is a possible D gene (5 bases). The clonotype comes from a man aged 18 to 35 who had recovered from COVID-19. CDR3 coding DNA: TGTGCCAGCAGTTTGGGGCTGAACAATGAGCAGTTCTTC. Protein sequence: CASSLGLNNEQFF.